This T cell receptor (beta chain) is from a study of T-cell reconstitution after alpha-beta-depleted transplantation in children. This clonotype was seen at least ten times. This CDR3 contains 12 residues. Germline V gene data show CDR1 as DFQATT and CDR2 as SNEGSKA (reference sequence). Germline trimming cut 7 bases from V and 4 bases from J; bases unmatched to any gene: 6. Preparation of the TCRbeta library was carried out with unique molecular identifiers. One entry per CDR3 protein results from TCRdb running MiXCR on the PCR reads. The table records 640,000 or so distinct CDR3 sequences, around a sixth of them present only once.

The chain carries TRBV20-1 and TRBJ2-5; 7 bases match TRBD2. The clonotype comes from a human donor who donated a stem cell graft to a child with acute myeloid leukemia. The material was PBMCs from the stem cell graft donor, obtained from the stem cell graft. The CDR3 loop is CSGAGRVETQYF. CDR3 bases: TGCAGTGGGGCTGGGAGGGTAGAGACCCAGTACTTC.